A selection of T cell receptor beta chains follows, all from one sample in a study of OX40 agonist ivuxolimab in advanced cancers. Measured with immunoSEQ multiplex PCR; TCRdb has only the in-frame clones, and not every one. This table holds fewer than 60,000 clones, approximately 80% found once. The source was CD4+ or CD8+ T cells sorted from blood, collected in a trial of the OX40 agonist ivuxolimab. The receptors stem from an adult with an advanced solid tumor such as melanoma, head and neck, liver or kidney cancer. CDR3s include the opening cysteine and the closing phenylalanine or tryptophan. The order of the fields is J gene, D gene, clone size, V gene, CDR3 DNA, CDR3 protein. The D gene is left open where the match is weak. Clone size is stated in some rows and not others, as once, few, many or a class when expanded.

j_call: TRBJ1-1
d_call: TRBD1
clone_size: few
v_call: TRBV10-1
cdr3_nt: TGCGCCAGCGGGGACAGCAACACTGAAGCTTTCTTT
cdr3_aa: CASGDSNTEAFF

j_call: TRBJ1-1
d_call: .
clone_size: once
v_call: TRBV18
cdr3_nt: TGTGCCAGCTCACCCCGAAGGGACGTGGGGAACACTGAAGCTTTCTTT
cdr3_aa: CASSPRRDVGNTEAFF

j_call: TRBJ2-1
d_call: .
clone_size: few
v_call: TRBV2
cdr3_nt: TGTGCCAGCAGCACTCTAGCACGTGAGCAGTTCTTC
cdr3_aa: CASSTLAREQFF

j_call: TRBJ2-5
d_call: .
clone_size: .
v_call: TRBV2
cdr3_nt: TGTGCCACAGAGGGGGGCGAAGAGACCCAGTACTTC
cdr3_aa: CATEGGEETQYF

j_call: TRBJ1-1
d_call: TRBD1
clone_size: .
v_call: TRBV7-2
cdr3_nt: TGTGCCAGCAGCCGACGGGACAGGGGGTATACTGAAGCTTTCTTT
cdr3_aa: CASSRRDRGYTEAFF

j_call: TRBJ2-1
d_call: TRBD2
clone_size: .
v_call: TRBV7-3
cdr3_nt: TGTGCCAGCAGCCACCGGACTAGCGGTAGGGATGAGCAGTTCTTC
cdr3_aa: CASSHRTSGRDEQFF

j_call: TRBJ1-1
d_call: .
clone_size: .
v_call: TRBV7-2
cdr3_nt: TGTGCCACCCTAATGAATGGGCTCCCCCGGCGGAACACTGAAGCTTTCTTT
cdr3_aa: CATLMNGLPRRNTEAFF

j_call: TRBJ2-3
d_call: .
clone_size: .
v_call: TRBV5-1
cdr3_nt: TGCGCCAGCAGGGTAGGGGCGCGGACGACAGATACGCAGTATTTT
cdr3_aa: CASRVGARTTDTQYF

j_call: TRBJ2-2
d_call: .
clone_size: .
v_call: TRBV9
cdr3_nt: TGTGCCAGCAGCGTAGGGCCGAGGGCCAGGGAGCTGTTTTTT
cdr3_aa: CASSVGPRARELFF

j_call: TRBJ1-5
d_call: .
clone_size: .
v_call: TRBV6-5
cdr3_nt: TGTGCCACCTGGGGGGGGAATCAGCCCCAGCATTTT
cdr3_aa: CATWGGNQPQHF

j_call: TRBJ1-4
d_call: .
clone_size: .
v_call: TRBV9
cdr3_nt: TGTGCCAGCAGCGTAGGTGCGAGACCTAATGAAAAACTGTTTTTT
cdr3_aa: CASSVGARPNEKLFF

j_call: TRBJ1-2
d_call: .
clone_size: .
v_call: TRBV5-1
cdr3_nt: TGCGCCAGCAGTAGGGAGGATACAAGGGGCTACACCTTC
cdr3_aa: CASSREDTRGYTF

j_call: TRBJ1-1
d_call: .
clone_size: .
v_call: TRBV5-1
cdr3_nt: TGCGCCAGCAGCTTGATGACAGCGAGCCTAAACACTGAAGCTTTCTTT
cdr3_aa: CASSLMTASLNTEAFF

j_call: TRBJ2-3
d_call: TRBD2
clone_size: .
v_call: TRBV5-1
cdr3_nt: TGCGCCAGCAGCTTCAATAGCGGGAGCACAGATACGCAGTATTTT
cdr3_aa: CASSFNSGSTDTQYF

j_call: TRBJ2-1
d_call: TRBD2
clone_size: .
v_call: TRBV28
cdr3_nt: TGTGCCAGCAGTTCAGCCGGGGCGGGAGAGCACAATGAGCAGTTCTTC
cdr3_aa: CASSSAGAGEHNEQFF

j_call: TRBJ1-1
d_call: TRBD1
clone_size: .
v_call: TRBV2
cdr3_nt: TGTGCCAGCGCCTTACAGGGGGCGACTGAAGCTTTCTTT
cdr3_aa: CASALQGATEAFF

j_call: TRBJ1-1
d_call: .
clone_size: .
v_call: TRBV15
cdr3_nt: TGTGCCACCAGCAGAGTCCCAGCTCCCCGCTTGAACACTGAAGCTTTCTTT
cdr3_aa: CATSRVPAPRLNTEAFF

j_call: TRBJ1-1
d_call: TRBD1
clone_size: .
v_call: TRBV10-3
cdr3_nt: TGTGCCATCAGTGAGTTAGGGGACAGCTACACTGAAGCTTTCTTT
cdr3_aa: CAISELGDSYTEAFF

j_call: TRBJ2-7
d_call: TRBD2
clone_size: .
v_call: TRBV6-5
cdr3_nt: TGTGCCAGCAGTTCCGGGGGGGCCCCCGAGAGCGAGCAGTACTTC
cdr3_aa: CASSSGGAPESEQYF

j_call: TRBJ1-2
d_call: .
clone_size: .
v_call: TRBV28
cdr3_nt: TGTGCCAGCAGGCTCGGACAGCCCAACTATGGCTACACCTTC
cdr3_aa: CASRLGQPNYGYTF

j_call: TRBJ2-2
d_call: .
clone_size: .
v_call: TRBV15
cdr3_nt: TGTGCCACCAGCAGACACAGGGCCGGGGAGCTGTTTTTT
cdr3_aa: CATSRHRAGELFF

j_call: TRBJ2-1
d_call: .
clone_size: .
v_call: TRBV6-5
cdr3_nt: TGTGCCATCAGGGGGACTTACAATGAGCAGTTCTTC
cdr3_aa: CAIRGTYNEQFF

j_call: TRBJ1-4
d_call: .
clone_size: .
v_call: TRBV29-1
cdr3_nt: TGCAGCGTTGAGGATTTCATGGGTGAAAAACTGTTTTTT
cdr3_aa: CSVEDFMGEKLFF

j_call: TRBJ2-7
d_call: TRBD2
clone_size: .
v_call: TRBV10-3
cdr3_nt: TGTGCCATCAGAGACCCGGGGGGGGGTAACTACGAGCAGTACTTC
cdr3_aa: CAIRDPGGGNYEQYF

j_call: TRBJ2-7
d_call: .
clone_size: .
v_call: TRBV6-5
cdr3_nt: TGTGCCACCCGTTATGAGGGGGACTACGAGCAGTACTTC
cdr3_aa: CATRYEGDYEQYF

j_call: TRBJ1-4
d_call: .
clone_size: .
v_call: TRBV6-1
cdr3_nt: TGTGCCAGCAGTCAGCCAACTAATGAAAAACTGTTTTTT
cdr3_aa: CASSQPTNEKLFF

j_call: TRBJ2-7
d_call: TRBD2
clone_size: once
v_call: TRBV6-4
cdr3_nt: TGTGCCAGCAGTGCCTTCCCGGGACTAGCCCACTCCTACGAGCAGTACTTC
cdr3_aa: CASSAFPGLAHSYEQYF

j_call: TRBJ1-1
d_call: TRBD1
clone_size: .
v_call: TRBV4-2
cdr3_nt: TGTGCCAGCAGCCAAGACGGCAGGGGGGACACTGAAGCTTTCTTT
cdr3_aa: CASSQDGRGDTEAFF

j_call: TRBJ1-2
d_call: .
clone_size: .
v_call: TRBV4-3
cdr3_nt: TGCGCCAGCAGCGGTGGGACATTCCCGGGGTATGGCTACACCTTC
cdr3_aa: CASSGGTFPGYGYTF

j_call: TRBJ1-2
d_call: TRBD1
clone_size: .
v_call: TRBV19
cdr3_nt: TGTGCCAGTAGTACCTCACCTGGCGGGGACAGGGGGTTTAGTGGCTATGGCTACACCTTC
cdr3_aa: CASSTSPGGDRGFSGYGYTF

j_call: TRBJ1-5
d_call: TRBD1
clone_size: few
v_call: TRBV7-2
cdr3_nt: TGTGCCAGCAGCTTAGTTCCGGGGGGACAGGGAGCACAGCCCCAGCATTTT
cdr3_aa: CASSLVPGGQGAQPQHF